This T cell receptor (beta chain) was recovered during a study of beta chain features in type 1 diabetes. The whole isolated RNA underwent reverse transcription, so sequencing captured expressed TCRB transcripts. Profiling relied on immunoSEQ multiplex PCR, and the TCRdb table lists in-frame clones only, not all of them. The table lists roughly 450,000 clones, about an eighth of them singletons, with 0.046% in the top ten. With regard to this clone: Its antigen remains unknown.

CDR1 KGHSH and CDR2 LQKENI come from the germline V gene. This CDR3 is built from 14 residues. V dropped 6 bases and J dropped 0 bases, with 11 bases sitting between them. Notes on the study in general: A PCR bias possibly favoring shorter templates would apply equally to patients and controls. At VDJ recombination sites, type 1 diabetes patients had fewer insertions and more deleted nucleotides. Possibly, sequencing cDNA over-represented cells that had high TCR expression levels.

The clonotype was recovered from a woman aged 18-35 years in good health. This chain joins TRBV18 and TRBJ1-1; D possibly corresponds to TRBD1 (5 bases). The sample consisted of naive CD4+ T cells from blood. The CDR3 is CASSPTVMNTEAFF. The CDR3, as DNA: TGTGCCAGCTCCCCGACAGTAATGAACACTGAAGCTTTCTTT.